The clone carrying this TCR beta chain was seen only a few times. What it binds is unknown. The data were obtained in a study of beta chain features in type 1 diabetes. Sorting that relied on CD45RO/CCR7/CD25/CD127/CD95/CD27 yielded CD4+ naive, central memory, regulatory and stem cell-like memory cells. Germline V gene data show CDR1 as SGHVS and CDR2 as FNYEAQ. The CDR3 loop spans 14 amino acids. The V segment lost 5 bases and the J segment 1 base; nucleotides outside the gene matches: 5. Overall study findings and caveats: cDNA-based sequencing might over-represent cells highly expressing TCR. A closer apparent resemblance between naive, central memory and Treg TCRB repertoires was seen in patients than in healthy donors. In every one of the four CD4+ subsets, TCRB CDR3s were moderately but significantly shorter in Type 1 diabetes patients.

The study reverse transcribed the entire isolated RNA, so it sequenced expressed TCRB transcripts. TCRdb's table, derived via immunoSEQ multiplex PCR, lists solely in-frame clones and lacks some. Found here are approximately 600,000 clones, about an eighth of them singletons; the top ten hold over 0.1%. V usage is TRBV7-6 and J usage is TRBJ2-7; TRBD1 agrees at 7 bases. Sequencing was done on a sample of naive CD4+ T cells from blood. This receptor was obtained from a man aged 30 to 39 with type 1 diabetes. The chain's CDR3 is CASSPEQGSYEQYF. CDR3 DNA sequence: TGTGCCAGCAGCCCTGAACAGGGGTCCTACGAGCAGTACTTC.